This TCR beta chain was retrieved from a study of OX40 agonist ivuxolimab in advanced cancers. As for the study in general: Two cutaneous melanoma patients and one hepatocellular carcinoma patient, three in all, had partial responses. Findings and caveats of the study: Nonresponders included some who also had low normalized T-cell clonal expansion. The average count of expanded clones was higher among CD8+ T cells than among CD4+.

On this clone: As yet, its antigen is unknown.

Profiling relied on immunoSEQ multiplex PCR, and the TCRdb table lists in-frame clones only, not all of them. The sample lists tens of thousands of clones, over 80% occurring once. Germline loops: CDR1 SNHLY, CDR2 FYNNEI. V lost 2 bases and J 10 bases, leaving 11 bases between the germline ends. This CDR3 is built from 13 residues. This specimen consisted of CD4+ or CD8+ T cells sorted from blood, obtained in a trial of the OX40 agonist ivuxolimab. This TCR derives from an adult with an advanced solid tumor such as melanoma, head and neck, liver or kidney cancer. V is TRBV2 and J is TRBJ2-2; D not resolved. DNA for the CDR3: TGTGCCAGCAGTGAATGGCAGGTCGCGGAGCTGTTTTTT. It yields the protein CASSEWQVAELFF.